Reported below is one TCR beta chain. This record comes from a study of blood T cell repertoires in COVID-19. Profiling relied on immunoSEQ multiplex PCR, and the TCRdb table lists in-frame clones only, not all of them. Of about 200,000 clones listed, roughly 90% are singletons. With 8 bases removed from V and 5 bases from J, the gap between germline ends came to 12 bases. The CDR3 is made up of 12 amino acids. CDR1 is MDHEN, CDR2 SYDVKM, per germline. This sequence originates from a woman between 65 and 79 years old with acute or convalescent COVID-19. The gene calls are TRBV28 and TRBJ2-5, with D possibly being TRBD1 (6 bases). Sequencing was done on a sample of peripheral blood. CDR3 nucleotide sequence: TGTGCCAGCGGGTTTGGGGGCGAGACCCAGTACTTC. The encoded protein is CASGFGGETQYF.